Shown below are 12 T cell receptor beta chains from a single sample sequenced in a study of graft-versus-host responses after intestinal transplantation. No antigen has been assigned to these receptors. TCRdb's copy holds only in-frame clones and misses some; the assay was immunoSEQ multiplex PCR. Of about 59,000 clones listed, roughly 93% are singletons. Sequenced material: unstimulated CD4+ T cells sorted from spleen or lymph node cells, taken before transplant. The receptors stem from a human donor who was the organ donor for an intestinal transplant.

The genes are TRBV5-1 and TRBJ2-3, with 11 bases aligning to TRBD2. Germline V gene data show CDR1 as SGHRS and CDR2 as YFSETQ. CDR3 length: 15 residues. J gave up 2 bases and V 6 bases, and 5 bases lay outside the gene matches. Here the CDR3 reads CASNLAGGITDTQYF. CDR3 coding DNA: TGCGCCAGCAACCTAGCGGGGGGTATCACAGATACGCAGTATTTT.

The chain employs TRBV21-1 and TRBJ1-2. TRBV21-1 is a pseudogene locus. CDR3 size: 16 residues. The CDR3 region has the DNA TGTGCCAGCAGCAAAGCGCCCACCTCCCCCGACTATGGCTACACCTTC. Its translation: CASSKAPTSPDYGYTF.

The chain links TRBV15 to TRBJ1-3; no definite D call. Germline lookup yields CDR1 LNHNV and CDR2 YYDKDF (reference sequence). The V end lost 1 base, the J end lost 2 bases, and 15 bases lay between the germline ends. The CDR3 extends over 17 amino acids. The CDR3 DNA reads TGTGCCACCAGCAGAGTACGAATCGGAGGGCCTGGAAACACCATATATTTT. It specifies CATSRVRIGGPGNTIYF.

The J gene is TRBJ2-7, the V gene TRBV5-1, with D possibly matching TRBD1 (6 bases). Between the trimmed V and J ends, which lost 3 bases and 0 bases, there was a span of 19 bases. Germline V CDR1 and CDR2: SGHRS, YFSETQ. The CDR3 is made up of 17 amino acids. CDR3 coding DNA: TGCGCCAGCAGCTCTATCAAAACAGGGTTGAGCTCCTACGAGCAGTACTTC. Protein sequence: CASSSIKTGLSSYEQYF.

V is TRBV11-2 and J is TRBJ2-2; D remains ambiguous. The CDR3 sequence is 13 residues long. The germline V and J ends were trimmed by 3 bases and 3 bases, with 5 bases remaining between them. CDR1 and CDR2 from the germline V gene are SGHAT and FQNNGV. The CDR3 bases are TGTGCCAGCAGCTTTGGTTACACCGGGGAGCTGTTTTTT. Its translation: CASSFGYTGELFF.

The chain links TRBV19 to TRBJ1-5; 9 nucleotides line up with TRBD1. This CDR3 comprises 19 residues. The junction had 15 bases not matched to a gene; V was cut back by 5 bases and J by 1 base. The germline gives CDR1 LNHDA, CDR2 SQIVND (reference sequence). CDR3 region: CASSVSGTGLRISNQPQHF. The CDR3 coding sequence is TGTGCCAGTAGTGTCTCCGGGACAGGGTTACGCATAAGCAATCAGCCCCAGCATTTT.

The rearrangement joins TRBV19 to TRBJ2-7; maybe TRBD1 (6 bases). Looked up from germline, CDR1 is LNHDA and CDR2 is SQIVND (reference sequence). Trimming stripped 1 base from V and 1 base from J, with 11 bases between. CDR3 length: 15 amino acids. The CDR3 loop reads CASSIVRGSSYEQYF. The CDR3 coding sequence is TGTGCCAGTAGTATAGTCAGGGGATCTTCCTACGAGCAGTACTTC.

In DNA, the CDR3 is TGTGCCAGCAGCTATTTGGGATGGGAGACCCAGTACTTC. This gives the protein CASSYLGWETQYF. V usage is TRBV11-1 and J usage is TRBJ2-5; D is uncertain. The CDR3 is made up of 13 amino acids. The V and J ends lost 4 bases and 5 bases respectively, with 11 bases between them. In germline, CDR1 is SGHAT, CDR2 FQDESV (reference sequence).

The CDR3 DNA reads as TGCGCCAGCAGCCAAGGAGCAGGCTATTCACCCCTCCACTTT. Amino acid sequence: CASSQGAGYSPLHF. The chain employs TRBV4-1 and TRBJ1-6; D ambiguous. The CDR3 sequence is 14 residues long. The germline gives CDR1 MGHRA, CDR2 YSYEKL. Trimming shortened V by 1 base and J by 8 bases, and 9 bases separated the two germline ends.

V is TRBV7-9 and J is TRBJ2-1; TRBD2 aligns across 11 bases. The CDR3 contains 18 residues. V gave up 6 bases and J gave up 3 bases; unmatched junction bases: 13. CDR1 SEHNR and CDR2 FQNEAQ come from the germline V gene (reference sequence). Here the CDR3 DNA reads TGTGCCAGCAGTTCCGGCCCCCTAGCGGGGGGATACTACAATGAGCAGTTCTTC. It encodes CASSSGPLAGGYYNEQFF.

The V and J genes are TRBV7-6 and TRBJ2-1; D unclear. Germline loops: CDR1 SGHVS, CDR2 FNYEAQ. Trimming left V 2 bases short and J 3 bases short, with 14 bases between. The CDR3 runs 16 residues. The CDR3 spells CASSLSRKQRYNEQFF. In DNA, the CDR3 is TGTGCCAGCAGCTTATCTCGCAAACAGCGCTACAATGAGCAGTTCTTC.

The chain has TRBV5-1 and TRBJ2-1, with D unresolved. The CDR3 extends over 12 amino acids. CDR1 and CDR2 (germline): SGHRS, YFSETQ. V was cut by 4 bases and J by 5 bases, with 7 bases left in between. The CDR3 loop is CASSIPNNEQFF. CDR3 coding DNA: TGCGCCAGCAGCATACCGAACAATGAGCAGTTCTTC.